The 15 T cell receptor beta chains presented below share a single source sample, sequenced in a study of blood T cell repertoires in COVID-19. Sequenced by immunoSEQ multiplex PCR; TCRdb stores in-frame clones only, minus some. The sample shows 150,000 to 200,000 clones, 88% of them seen only once. The source material was peripheral blood. Source of these receptors: a middle-aged man who had recovered from COVID-19.

J is TRBJ2-6 and V is TRBV7-6, with D maybe TRBD2 (6 bases). The V gene lost 0 bases and the J gene lost 0 bases, with 6 bases spanning the gap. Per the germline V gene, CDR1 is SGHVS and CDR2 is FNYEAQ. This CDR3 contains 16 residues. The CDR3 nucleotides read TGTGCCAGCAGCTTAGCAGCGGGCTCTGGGGCCAACGTCCTGACTTTC. This codes for CASSLAAGSGANVLTF.

This chain links TRBV5-1 with TRBJ2-5, with 9 nucleotides matching TRBD1. CDR1 and CDR2 from the germline V gene are SGHRS and YFSETQ. V lost 4 bases and J lost 5; bases outside the gene matches: 3. The CDR3 length is 13 residues. The chain's CDR3 is CASSPTGGETQYF. DNA for the CDR3: TGCGCCAGCAGCCCGACAGGGGGTGAGACCCAGTACTTC.

The gene calls are TRBV7-7 and TRBJ2-2; D not resolved. V lost 6 bases to trimming and J lost 2 bases, with 7 bases between them. The germline V gene has CDR1 SSHAT and CDR2 FNYEAQ (reference sequence). The CDR3 spans 13 residues. CDR3 residues: CASSTGNTGELFF. The DNA for the CDR3 is TGTGCCAGCAGTACGGGTAACACCGGGGAGCTGTTTTTT.

This chain joins TRBV10-3 and TRBJ1-5, with 7 bases identical to TRBD1. The germline V gene encodes CDR1 ENHRY and CDR2 SYGVKD. J was trimmed by 3 bases and V by 9 bases; bases with no gene match: 5. This CDR3 is built from 13 residues. CDR3 sequence: CAITGDLNQPQHF. The DNA for the CDR3 is TGTGCCATAACAGGGGATCTCAATCAGCCCCAGCATTTT.

The V gene is TRBV5-4, the J gene TRBJ2-1; 8 nucleotides line up with TRBD2. CDR3 length equals 18 residues. Losses at the gene ends were 4 bases for V and 8 bases for J; bases not matched to a gene: 20. Germline V CDR1 and CDR2: SGHNT, YYREEE (reference sequence). In DNA, the CDR3 is TGTGCCAGCAGCCCACCGCGGGGCAGGGCGGGAGGTTACTATGAGCAGTTCTTC. It specifies CASSPPRGRAGGYYEQFF. The variable domain in full, with the rest retrieved from reference TRBV5-4 and TRBJ2-1, is ETGVTQSPTHLIKTRGQQVTLRCSSQSGHNTVSWYQQALGQGPQFIFQYYREEENGRGNFPPRFSGLQFPNYSSELNVNALELDDSALYLCASSPPRGRAGGYYEQFFGPGTRLTVL.

This chain links TRBV27 with TRBJ1-1; 8 positions agree with TRBD1. The CDR3 is 17 residues long. V shed 5 bases and J 0 bases; nucleotides not matched to a gene: 11. Germline V gene lookup returns CDR1 MNHEY and CDR2 SMNVEV (reference sequence). CDR3 in DNA: TGTGCCAGCAGTCCAGGACAGGGCGCCCTAATGAACACTGAAGCTTTCTTT. Its protein product is CASSPGQGALMNTEAFF.

The rearrangement uses TRBV14 and TRBJ1-6; D is undetermined. Germline V gene lookup returns CDR1 SGHDN and CDR2 FVKESK. The CDR3 is 13 residues long. V lost 4 bases, J lost 7 bases, and 8 bases lay in between. The CDR3 bases are TGTGCCAGCAGCCTTAAACTCAATTCACCCCTCCACTTT. Protein: CASSLKLNSPLHF. Based on the CDR3 plus reference TRBV14 and TRBJ1-6, the full variable domain is EAGVTQFPSHSVIEKGQTVTLRCDPISGHDNLYWYRRVMGKEIKFLLHFVKESKQDESGMPNNRFLAERTGGTYSTLKVQPAELEDSGVYFCASSLKLNSPLHFGNGTRLTVT.

The chain couples TRBV7-3 to TRBJ2-7; 8 bases are a match to TRBD2. Germline CDR1 is SGHTA and CDR2 is FQGTGA. The V segment lost 4 bases and the J segment 2 bases; nucleotides outside the gene matches: 7. CDR3 length: 15 residues. The DNA for the CDR3 is TGTGCCAGCAGCTACGGACTAGCAGCGACCTACGAGCAGTACTTC. It specifies CASSYGLAATYEQYF.

The chain employs TRBV19 and TRBJ1-5; TRBD1 aligns across 7 bases. Germline loops: CDR1 LNHDA, CDR2 SQIVND (reference sequence). Trimming took 5 bases from V and 6 from J; bases not matched to a gene: 7. The CDR3 runs to 14 residues. CDR3: CASSRGQAGQPQHF. CDR3 coding DNA: TGTGCCAGTAGTCGCGGACAGGCGGGTCAGCCCCAGCATTTT.

Details on this clone: Other nucleotide sequences in the sample specify the same CDR3. The chain has TRBV19 and TRBJ1-4; a weak D match, TRBD1 (5 bases). The germline V gene has CDR1 LNHDA and CDR2 SQIVND (reference sequence). CDR3 length equals 14 residues. V was trimmed by 3 bases and J by 3 bases, leaving 8 bases between them. The CDR3 sequence is CASSIGGSNEKLFF. CDR3 coding DNA: TGTGCCAGTAGTATCGGGGGATCTAATGAAAAACTGTTTTTT.

The rearrangement uses TRBV5-1 and TRBJ2-5, with TRBD2 matching over 13 bases. Losses at the gene ends were 2 bases for V and 2 bases for J; bases not matched to a gene: 3. CDR1 SGHRS and CDR2 YFSETQ come from the germline V gene. The CDR3 length is 16 residues. The CDR3 loop reads CASSLLAGGLQETQYF. DNA of the CDR3: TGCGCCAGCAGCTTACTAGCGGGGGGGCTTCAAGAGACCCAGTACTTC.

The chain is built from TRBV19 and TRBJ2-1; no firm D call. CDR3 length: 14 residues. The germline gives CDR1 LNHDA, CDR2 SQIVND (reference sequence). The V gene lost 0 bases and the J gene lost 5 bases, with 8 bases spanning the gap. The DNA of the CDR3 is TGTGCCAGTAGTATAGAGCGACTGAACAATGAGCAGTTCTTC. Translation gives CASSIERLNNEQFF. The full variable domain, completed using reference TRBV19 and TRBJ2-1, is DGGITQSPKYLFRKEGQNVTLSCEQNLNHDAMYWYRQDPGQGLRLIYYSQIVNDFQKGDIAEGYSVSREKKESFPLTVTSAQKNPTAFYLCASSIERLNNEQFFGPGTRLTVL.

This chain links TRBV30 with TRBJ1-1; D perhaps matches TRBD1 (5 bases). Germline V gives CDR1 GTSNPN, CDR2 SVGIG (reference sequence). CDR3 length: 11 residues. The V gene lost 4 bases and the J gene lost 3 bases, with 6 bases spanning the gap. Written as DNA, the CDR3 is TGTGCCTGGAAAGGGGACACTGAAGCTTTCTTT. Translating gives CAWKGDTEAFF. Drawing the rest from reference TRBV30 and TRBJ1-1, the complete variable domain is SQTIHQWPATLVQPVGSPLSLECTVEGTSNPNLYWYRQAAGRGLQLLFYSVGIGQISSEVPQNLSASRPQDRQFILSSKKLLLSDSGFYLCAWKGDTEAFFGQGTRLTVV.

The J gene is TRBJ2-7, the V gene TRBV28; D is possibly TRBD2 (6 bases). The germline CDR1 and CDR2 sequences are MDHEN and SYDVKM. The CDR3 loop spans 15 amino acids. V was trimmed by 3 bases and J by 0 bases, leaving 12 bases between them. CDR3 bases: TGTGCCAGCAGTTTGGAGGGGCCGAGCTCCTACGAGCAGTACTTC. This encodes CASSLEGPSSYEQYF.

This chain links TRBV28 with TRBJ1-5, with D perhaps TRBD1 (5 bases). Germline CDR1 MDHEN, CDR2 SYDVKM. The CDR3 consists of 15 residues. V dropped 6 bases and J dropped 4 bases, with 16 bases sitting between them. DNA of the CDR3: TGTGCCAGCAGATGGGGGGAGCTGGGGAATCAGCCCCAGCATTTT. Translation: CASRWGELGNQPQHF.